One and the same sample provided the 4 T cell receptor beta chains below, sequenced in a study of human T cells and chemical hapten exposure. Specified time point: patch test 2, 6 weeks after DPC sensitization. Described treatment: therapeutic diphenylcyclopropenone sensitization with weekly scalp DPC. One entry per CDR3 protein results from TCRdb running MiXCR on the RACE reads. The data contain some 350,000 distinct CDR3 sequences, around 6% of them singletons. The material sequenced was whole blood, taken in connection with sensitization to the hapten diphenylcyclopropenone (DPC). These receptors originate from a woman between 18 and 29 years old with alopecia areata. Some clones in this sample may be carry-over from other donors' samples.

The chain recombines TRBV6-2 or TRBV6-3 with TRBJ2-6, with a tentative D call TRBD2 (5 bases). This CDR3 spans 15 amino acids. Looked up from germline, CDR1 is MNHEY and CDR2 is SVGEGT. V was shortened by 6 bases and J by 2 bases, with 11 bases between the two germline ends. This CDR3 reads CASRRGSTGANVLTF. As DNA, the CDR3 is TGTGCCAGCAGGAGAGGGAGTACTGGGGCCAACGTCCTGACTTTC.

This chain links TRBV21-1 with TRBJ2-1; whether TRBD2, the table's D call, matches the DNA was not checked. TRBV21-1 is flagged as a pseudogene. The CDR3 totals 19 residues. The CDR3, as DNA: TGTGCCAGCAGCAAAAGGGACATGGTAGCGGGGATGGTCTGCGATGAGCAGTTCTTC. Translated, it gives CASSKRDMVAGMVCDEQFF.

The chain is built from TRBV15 and TRBJ2-5, with D possibly being TRBD1 (6 bases). The CDR3 totals 22 residues. CDR1 and CDR2 (germline): LNHNV, YYDKDF (reference sequence). The V end was cut by 3 bases, the J end by 1 base, with 33 bases between. The DNA of the CDR3 is TGTGCCACCAGCAGGGATGCCGGTTCGTGGGGGACACCGTGGGGAGTCCAAGAGACCCAGTACTTC. It codes for CATSRDAGSWGTPWGVQETQYF.

This clonotype was counted ten times or more. The chain is built from TRBV3-1 and TRBJ1-1; no firm D call. The V end was cut by 3 bases, the J end by 4 bases, with 6 bases between. The germline gives CDR1 LGHDT, CDR2 YNNKEL (reference sequence). CDR3 size: 12 residues. Here the CDR3 DNA reads TGTGCCAGCAGCCACTTCCCCACTGAAGCTTTCTTT. Protein: CASSHFPTEAFF.